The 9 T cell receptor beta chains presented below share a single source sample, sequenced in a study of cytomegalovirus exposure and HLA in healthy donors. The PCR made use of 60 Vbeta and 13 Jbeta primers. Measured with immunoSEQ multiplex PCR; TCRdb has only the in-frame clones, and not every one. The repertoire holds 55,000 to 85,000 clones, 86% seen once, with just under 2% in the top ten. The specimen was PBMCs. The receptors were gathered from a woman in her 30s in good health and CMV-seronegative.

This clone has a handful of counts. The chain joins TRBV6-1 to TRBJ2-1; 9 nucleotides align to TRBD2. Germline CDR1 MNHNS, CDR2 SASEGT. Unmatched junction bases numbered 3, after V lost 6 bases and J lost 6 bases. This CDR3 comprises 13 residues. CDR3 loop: CASRTSGFNEQFF. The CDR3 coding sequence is TGTGCCAGCAGGACTAGCGGCTTCAATGAGCAGTTCTTC.

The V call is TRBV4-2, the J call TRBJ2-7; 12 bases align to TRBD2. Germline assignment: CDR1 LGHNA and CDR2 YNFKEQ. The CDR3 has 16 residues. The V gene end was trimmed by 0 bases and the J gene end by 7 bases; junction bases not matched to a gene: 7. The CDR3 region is CASSQDFGTSGLEQYF. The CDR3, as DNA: TGTGCCAGCAGCCAAGATTTTGGGACTAGCGGGTTGGAGCAGTACTTC.

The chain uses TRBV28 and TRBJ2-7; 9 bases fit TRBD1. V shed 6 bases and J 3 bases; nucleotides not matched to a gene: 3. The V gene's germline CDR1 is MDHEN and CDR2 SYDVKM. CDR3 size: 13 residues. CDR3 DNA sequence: TGTGCCAGCAGACAGGGGGCGCTCTACGAGCAGTACTTC. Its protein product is CASRQGALYEQYF.

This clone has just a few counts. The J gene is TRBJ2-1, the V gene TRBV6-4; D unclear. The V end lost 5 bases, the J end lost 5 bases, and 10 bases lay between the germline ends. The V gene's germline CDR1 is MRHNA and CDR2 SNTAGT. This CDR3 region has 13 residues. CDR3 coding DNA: TGTGCCAGCAGTCCGGCGGATAACAATGAGCAGTTCTTC. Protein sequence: CASSPADNNEQFF.

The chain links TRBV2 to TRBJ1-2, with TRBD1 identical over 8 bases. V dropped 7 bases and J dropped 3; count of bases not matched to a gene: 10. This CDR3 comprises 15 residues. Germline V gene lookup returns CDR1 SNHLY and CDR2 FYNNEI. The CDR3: CASTPAGGSDYGYTF. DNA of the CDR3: TGTGCCAGCACTCCGGCAGGGGGCTCAGACTATGGCTACACCTTC.

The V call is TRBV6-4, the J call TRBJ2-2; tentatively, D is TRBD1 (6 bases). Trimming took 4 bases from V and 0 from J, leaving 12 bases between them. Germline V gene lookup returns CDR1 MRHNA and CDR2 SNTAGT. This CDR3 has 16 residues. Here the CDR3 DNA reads TGTGCCAGCAGTGGTCTTGGGGGCGCGAACACCGGGGAGCTGTTTTTT. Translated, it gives CASSGLGGANTGELFF.

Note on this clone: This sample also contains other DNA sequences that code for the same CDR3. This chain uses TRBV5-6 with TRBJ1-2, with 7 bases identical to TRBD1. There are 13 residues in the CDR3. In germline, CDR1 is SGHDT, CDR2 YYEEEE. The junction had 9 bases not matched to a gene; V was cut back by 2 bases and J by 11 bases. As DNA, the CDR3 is TGTGCCAGCAGCTTAACAGGGGTCGGGGGTTACACCTTC. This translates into CASSLTGVGGYTF. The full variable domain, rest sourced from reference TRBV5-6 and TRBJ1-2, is DAGVTQSPTHLIKTRGQQVTLRCSPKSGHDTVSWYQQALGQGPQFIFQYYEEEERQRGNFPDRFSGHQFPNYSSELNVNALLLGDSALYLCASSLTGVGGYTFGSGTRLTVV.

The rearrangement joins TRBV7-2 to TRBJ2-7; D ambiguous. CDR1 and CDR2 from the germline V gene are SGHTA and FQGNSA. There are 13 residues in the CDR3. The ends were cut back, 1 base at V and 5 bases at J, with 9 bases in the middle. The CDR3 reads CASSLGPGNEQYF. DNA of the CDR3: TGTGCCAGCAGCTTAGGCCCGGGTAACGAGCAGTACTTC.

CDR3 sequence: CASGLGQGYNEQFF. The CDR3 DNA reads as TGTGCTAGTGGTTTGGGCCAGGGCTACAATGAGCAGTTCTTC. The rearrangement joins TRBV12-5 to TRBJ2-1, with D possibly being TRBD1 (5 bases). Trimming took off 1 base at V and 3 bases at J, with 7 bases between the two ends. This CDR3 is built from 14 residues. Germline-derived CDR1 and CDR2 are LGHNT and FRNRAP.